The T cell receptor beta chain described here comes from a study of T cell repertoires in cytomegalovirus infection. Study background: CMV infection together with matching HLA type was indicated by public TCR beta signatures. General study points: Cumulated frequencies of public TCR beta families served to identify carriers of CMV plus the relevant HLA. CMV-specific TCR beta clonotypes restricted by HLA-C were the ones dominating the ex vivo response.

TCRdb reanalysed the reads using MiXCR and keeps one entry per CDR3 protein. The sample contains 150,000 to 200,000 distinct CDR3 sequences, about an eighth of which appear only once. CDR3 size: 15 residues. The V end was cut by 1 base, the J end by 6 bases, with 14 bases between. CDR1 and CDR2 from the germline V gene are SGHVS and FNYEAQ. In its sample, this clonotype was seen many times. Its cognate antigen is unknown. The sample comprised PBMCs. The chain joins TRBV7-6 to TRBJ2-3, with D unresolved. This sequence originates from a human donor in good health (CMV status not recorded). Some clones in this sample may be carry-over from other donors' samples. CDR3 nucleotide sequence: TGTGCCAGCAGCTTAGTAATGGGGTTCGTGGATACGCAGTATTTT. The encoded protein is CASSLVMGFVDTQYF.